The 18 T cell receptor beta chains below all came from one sample that was sequenced in a study of shared T cell receptors in the human thymus. Sequencing was performed with immunoSEQ multiplex PCR; in TCRdb, only in-frame clones are kept and a portion is missing. The sample has about 660,000 clones; roughly 88% are singletons. These data were also reused for a study on human thymus T cells.

Sequences were obtained from thymocytes. All receptors come from a boy younger than two with a congenital heart defect.

The gene calls are TRBV18 and TRBJ1-4; 12 bases map to TRBD1. In germline, CDR1 is KGHSH, CDR2 LQKENI. CDR3 size: 16 residues. Trimming cost V 5 bases and J 7 bases; bases outside gene matches: 8. DNA for the CDR3: TGTGCCAGCTCATCCCCCGGGACAGGGGGCGGTGAAAAACTGTTTTTT. Its translation is CASSSPGTGGGEKLFF.

V and J are TRBV5-6 and TRBJ2-7; weak D call: TRBD2 (5 bases). Trimming pared 4 bases from V and 5 bases from J, leaving 19 bases between. The CDR3 covers 15 residues. Germline V gene lookup returns CDR1 SGHDT and CDR2 YYEEEE. The CDR3 region is CASSEYRDDGHEQYF. As DNA, the CDR3 is TGTGCCAGCAGCGAGTACCGGGATGATGGCCACGAGCAGTACTTC.

J is TRBJ2-2 and V is TRBV7-3; tentative D call: TRBD2 (6 bases). Trimming took off 5 bases at V and 4 bases at J, with 14 bases between the two ends. Germline values: CDR1 SGHTA, CDR2 FQGTGA. The CDR3 has 15 amino acids. CDR3 sequence (DNA): TGTGCCAGCAGCCCCGCCTTCGGGGGCACCGGGGAGCTGTTTTTT. Its protein product is CASSPAFGGTGELFF.

The table lists this clone with a count of one. The V gene is TRBV19, the J gene TRBJ2-7; possibly TRBD1 for D (6 bases). The germline V and J ends were trimmed by 3 bases and 3 bases, with 9 bases remaining between them. CDR1 and CDR2 from the germline V gene are LNHDA and SQIVND (reference sequence). This CDR3 has 13 amino acids. CDR3 bases: TGTGCCAGTAGTATGGGACATAACTACGAGCAGTACTTC. Translated, it gives CASSMGHNYEQYF.

The V and J genes are TRBV6-1 and TRBJ2-7, with 10 positions matching TRBD1. The CDR3 contains 17 residues. After removal of 1 base from V and 2 bases from J, the junction contained 8 bases not matched to a gene. Germline lookup yields CDR1 MNHNS and CDR2 SASEGT. CDR3 sequence reads: CASSEGGDRGFPYEQYF. Written as DNA, the CDR3 is TGTGCCAGCAGTGAAGGGGGGGACAGGGGCTTTCCCTACGAGCAGTACTTC.

The chain has TRBV4-3 and TRBJ2-3, with TRBD1 matching over 8 bases. With V trimmed by 1 base and J by 0 bases, 12 bases remained unmatched. Germline assignment: CDR1 LGHNA and CDR2 YSLEER. The CDR3 sequence is 19 residues long. The CDR3 region is CASSQVVTGGIPSTDTQYF. CDR3 bases: TGCGCCAGCAGCCAAGTGGTAACAGGGGGGATCCCTAGCACAGATACGCAGTATTTT.

The chain couples TRBV14 to TRBJ2-1; 7 nucleotides agree with TRBD2. Trimming took 4 bases from V and 4 from J; bases not matched to a gene: 7. The germline CDR1 and CDR2 sequences are SGHDN and FVKESK. This CDR3 comprises 15 residues. The CDR3 nucleotides read TGTGCCAGCAGCCCGCGGGAGTCCTATTACAATGAGCAGTTCTTC. Translated, it gives CASSPRESYYNEQFF.

The genes are TRBV28 and TRBJ2-5; 8 nucleotides agree with TRBD1. Near its end, the DNA agrees better with TRBJ2-7, so the J call may be wrong. This CDR3 has 14 residues. The germline gives CDR1 MDHEN, CDR2 SYDVKM. The CDR3 DNA reads TGTGCCAGCAGTCCCCGGACAGGGTTCCACGAGCAGTACTTC. Translation gives CASSPRTGFHEQYF.

The J gene is TRBJ2-7, the V gene TRBV4-2, with 7 bases identical to TRBD2. The CDR3 consists of 20 residues. V shed 0 bases, J shed 0 bases, and the junction held 17 bases outside the gene matches. The V gene's germline CDR1 is LGHNA and CDR2 YNFKEQ. Written as DNA, the CDR3 is TGTGCCAGCAGCCAAGAAAGAGGGAGGGCCTGGCCAACACTCTCCTACGAGCAGTACTTC. Protein product: CASSQERGRAWPTLSYEQYF.

The chain has TRBV12-5 and TRBJ1-1, with a weak D call TRBD1 (5 bases). CDR1 and CDR2 (germline): LGHNT, FRNRAP. The CDR3 extends over 16 amino acids. Between the trimmed V and J ends, which lost 1 base and 4 bases, there was a span of 16 bases. CDR3 sequence: CASGLEPGGDGTEAFF. The CDR3 DNA reads as TGTGCTAGTGGTTTGGAGCCTGGGGGGGACGGCACTGAAGCTTTCTTT.

The chain links TRBV20-1 to TRBJ2-1; unclear D gene. Looked up from germline, CDR1 is DFQATT and CDR2 is SNEGSKA (reference sequence). This CDR3 contains 10 residues. Trimming cost V 6 bases and J 8 bases, with 8 bases left between them. The CDR3 loop is CSAKHHEQFF. The CDR3 nucleotides are TGCAGTGCCAAGCACCATGAGCAGTTCTTC.

J is TRBJ2-7 and V is TRBV30; TRBD2 matches at 8 bases. The trim removed 3 bases at V and 5 bases at J, leaving 15 bases unmatched. The CDR3 consists of 16 residues. Germline V CDR1 and CDR2: GTSNPN, SVGIG (reference sequence). The CDR3 DNA is TGTGCCTGGAGGGTGGAGTCCGGGACTAGTAAGGACGAGCAGTACTTC. This encodes CAWRVESGTSKDEQYF. Full variable domain (missing parts from reference TRBV30 and TRBJ2-7): SQTIHQWPATLVQPVGSPLSLECTVEGTSNPNLYWYRQAAGRGLQLLFYSVGIGQISSEVPQNLSASRPQDRQFILSSKKLLLSDSGFYLCAWRVESGTSKDEQYFGPGTRLTVT.

The CDR3 nucleotides are TGCAGCGTCCACCAGGGCACGTTCTACAATGAGCAGTTCTTC. Translated, it gives CSVHQGTFYNEQFF. V is TRBV29-1 and J is TRBJ2-1; a possible D gene is TRBD1 (5 bases). The CDR3 has 14 amino acids. Trimming shortened V by 6 bases and J by 3 bases, and 15 bases separated the two germline ends. From germline, CDR1 is SQVTM and CDR2 ANQGSEA.

The J gene is TRBJ1-1, the V gene TRBV6-1, with 7 bases identical to TRBD1. Germline values: CDR1 MNHNS, CDR2 SASEGT. This CDR3 is 12 amino acids long. The V gene end was trimmed by 6 bases and the J gene end by 5 bases; junction bases not matched to a gene: 3. The CDR3 loop reads CASRLQGTEAFF. The CDR3 DNA sequence: TGTGCCAGCAGACTACAGGGGACTGAAGCTTTCTTT.

This clone was observed once. The rearrangement links TRBV7-9 to TRBJ1-5; 12 bases line up with TRBD1. The CDR3 runs 17 residues. Germline CDR1 is SEHNR and CDR2 is FQNEAQ (reference sequence). The J segment lost 6 bases and the V segment lost 5 bases, leaving 11 bases of the junction unmatched. The CDR3 DNA sequence: TGTGCCAGCAGCACCACCGCCGGGACAGGGGGCCCTCAGCCCCAGCATTTT. It translates to CASSTTAGTGGPQPQHF.

In this sample, this clone turned up once. This rearrangement joins TRBV25-1 to TRBJ2-3, with 8 bases aligning to TRBD2. Germline V CDR1 and CDR2: MGHDK, SYGVNS. The CDR3 has 14 residues. The V gene end was trimmed by 4 bases and the J gene end by 3 bases; junction bases not matched to a gene: 3. This chain's CDR3 is CASSAGGMTDTQYF. DNA for the CDR3: TGTGCCAGCAGTGCGGGAGGGATGACAGATACGCAGTATTTT.

This rearrangement joins TRBV6-1 to TRBJ1-5; D unresolved. Trimming left V 3 bases short and J 3 bases short, with 15 bases between. CDR1 and CDR2 from the germline V gene are MNHNS and SASEGT. The CDR3 is 16 residues long. CDR3 loop: CASSDALWALNQPQHF. The CDR3, as DNA: TGTGCCAGCAGTGATGCTCTTTGGGCCCTCAATCAGCCCCAGCATTTT.

The rearrangement joins TRBV4-3 to TRBJ1-1; D is possibly TRBD1 (6 bases). In germline, CDR1 is LGHNA, CDR2 YSLEER. The germline V and J ends were trimmed by 0 bases and 1 base, with 12 bases remaining between them. There are 16 residues in the CDR3. This chain's CDR3 is CASSQDYGTSNTEAFF. The CDR3 DNA is TGCGCCAGCAGCCAAGATTACGGGACATCGAACACTGAAGCTTTCTTT.